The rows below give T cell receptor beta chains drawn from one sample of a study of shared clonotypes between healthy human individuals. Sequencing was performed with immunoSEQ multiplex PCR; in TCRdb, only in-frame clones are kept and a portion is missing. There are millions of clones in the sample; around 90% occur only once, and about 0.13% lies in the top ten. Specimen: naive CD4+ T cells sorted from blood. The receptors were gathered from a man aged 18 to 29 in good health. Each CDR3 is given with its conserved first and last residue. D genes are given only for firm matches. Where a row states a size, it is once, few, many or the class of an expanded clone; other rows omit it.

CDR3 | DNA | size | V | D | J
CASSRQSYNSPLHF | TGTGCCAGCAGTCGACAGTCCTATAATTCACCCCTCCACTTT | - | TRBV6-4 | - | TRBJ1-6
CASAMRATGANVLTF | TGTGCCAGCGCGATGAGGGCGACAGGGGCCAACGTCCTGACTTTC | - | TRBV2 | - | TRBJ2-6
CASSSVGSGRVNEQFF | TGTGCCAGCAGCTCCGTCGGCAGCGGGAGGGTCAATGAGCAGTTCTTC | - | TRBV7-2 | TRBD2 | TRBJ2-1
CASREDRTSEVYEQYF | TGTGCCTCACGCGAGGACAGAACTAGTGAGGTTTACGAGCAGTACTTC | - | TRBV10-3 | - | TRBJ2-7
CASSSGTGSYEQYF | TGCGCCAGCAGTTCTGGGACAGGCTCCTACGAGCAGTACTTC | - | TRBV5-1 | TRBD1 | TRBJ2-7
CASSLGRVMTEAFF | TGTGCCAGCAGCTTGGGAAGGGTAATGACTGAAGCTTTCTTT | - | TRBV5-8 | - | TRBJ1-1
CAWIYLGADTEAFF | TGTGCCTGGATATATTTGGGGGCGGACACTGAAGCTTTCTTT | few | TRBV30 | - | TRBJ1-1
CASSLVSGVDYGYTF | TGTGCCAGCAGCTTAGTTTCGGGGGTGGACTATGGCTACACCTTC | - | TRBV7-8 | - | TRBJ1-2
CASSLVGNEQFF | TGTGCCAGCAGTTTAGTGGGGAATGAGCAGTTCTTC | once | TRBV27 | - | TRBJ2-1
CASSQESPDTQYF | TGCGCCAGCAGCCAAGAGAGTCCAGATACGCAGTATTTT | - | TRBV4-1 | - | TRBJ2-3
CASSLHWNTGELFF | TGTGCCAGCAGTTTACATTGGAACACCGGGGAGCTGTTTTTT | - | TRBV6-5 | - | TRBJ2-2
CASSFIGGVQFEQYF | TGTGCCAGCAGCTTCATCGGAGGGGTACAGTTCGAGCAGTACTTC | once | TRBV6-1 | - | TRBJ2-7
CASSLPSGGPTNEQFF | TGTGCCAGCAGCTTACCTAGCGGGGGGCCTACCAATGAGCAGTTCTTC | - | TRBV7-2 | TRBD2 | TRBJ2-1
CAISESLGPRGSPLHF | TGTGCCATCAGTGAGAGTTTAGGCCCAAGGGGTTCACCCCTCCACTTT | - | TRBV10-3 | - | TRBJ1-6
CASSLDWGRDNEQFF | TGTGCCAGCAGCTTAGATTGGGGACGCGACAATGAGCAGTTCTTC | once | TRBV11-3 | - | TRBJ2-1
CAWSAYQGEQYF | TGTGCCTGGAGTGCTTACCAGGGGGAGCAGTACTTC | - | TRBV30 | - | TRBJ2-7
CASSLAGQFYEQYF | TGTGCCAGCAGCTTAGCCGGACAGTTCTACGAGCAGTACTTC | - | TRBV7-2 | - | TRBJ2-7
CASSSPNGITDTQYF | TGTGCCAGCAGCTCCCCCAACGGTATCACAGATACGCAGTATTTT | - | TRBV5-6 | - | TRBJ2-3
CASSVTGQGEQYF | TGCGCCAGCAGTGTTACAGGTCAGGGCGAGCAGTACTTC | - | TRBV10-1 | - | TRBJ2-7
CASSLDGGSGANVLTF | TGTGCCAGCAGCTTAGACGGGGGATCCGGGGCCAACGTCCTGACTTTC | - | TRBV7-9 | - | TRBJ2-6
CASSFGLQETQYF | TGTGCCAGCAGTTTCGGACTCCAAGAGACCCAGTACTTC | once | TRBV28 | - | TRBJ2-5
CASSFSVGQPQHF | TGTGCCAGCAGTTTCTCTGTAGGTCAGCCCCAGCATTTT | - | TRBV27 | - | TRBJ1-5
CAWSYRGKDTEAFF | TGTGCCTGGAGTTACAGGGGAAAAGACACTGAAGCTTTCTTT | - | TRBV30 | TRBD1 | TRBJ1-1
CASSAGVNEKLFF | TGTGCTAGCAGCGCGGGGGTTAATGAAAAACTGTTTTTT | few | TRBV7-7 | - | TRBJ1-4
CASSTHSTGVTGNTIYF | TGTGCCAGCAGCACACACTCCACAGGGGTTACGGGAAACACCATATATTTT | - | TRBV9 | TRBD1 | TRBJ1-3
CASSLEKGHNQPQHF | TGTGCCAGCAGCCTCGAAAAGGGGCACAATCAGCCCCAGCATTTT | - | TRBV16 | - | TRBJ1-5
CASSYRGRPQYEQYF | TGTGCCAGTTCGTATCGGGGGCGACCCCAATACGAGCAGTACTTC | - | TRBV19 | - | TRBJ2-7
CASSYGGQQDYEQYF | TGTGCCAGCAGTTACGGGGGACAGCAAGACTACGAGCAGTACTTC | - | TRBV6-7 | TRBD1 | TRBJ2-7
CAWEAQRGGELFF | TGTGCCTGGGAAGCCCAGAGGGGCGGGGAGCTGTTTTTT | - | TRBV30 | - | TRBJ2-2
CASSLDVNEQFF | TGTGCCAGCAGCTTAGACGTTAATGAGCAGTTCTTC | - | TRBV11-3 | - | TRBJ2-1
CASRAGAYSGNTIYF | TGTGCCAGCAGGGCCGGGGCCTACTCTGGAAACACCATATATTTT | - | TRBV6-1 | - | TRBJ1-3
CASSLGLAGGGAGELFF | TGTGCCAGCAGCTTGGGTCTCGCAGGGGGAGGTGCCGGGGAGCTGTTTTTT | - | TRBV5-5 | - | TRBJ2-2
CAIKEFNEQFF | TGTGCCATCAAGGAGTTCAATGAGCAGTTCTTC | - | TRBV10-3 | - | TRBJ2-1
CASSRRQGITGELFF | TGTGCCAGTAGCCGCCGACAGGGGATCACCGGGGAGCTGTTTTTT | - | TRBV19 | TRBD1 | TRBJ2-2
CASSIVGAPGGEQYF | TGTGCCAGTAGTATCGTGGGGGCCCCAGGAGGCGAGCAGTACTTC | - | TRBV19 | - | TRBJ2-7
CASTLVQGLFYEQYF | TGTGCCAGCACCCTCGTCCAGGGGCTGTTCTACGAGCAGTACTTC | - | TRBV7-8 | - | TRBJ2-7
CASSSLGGANVLTF | TGTGCCAGTAGTAGCTTGGGTGGGGCCAACGTCCTGACTTTC | - | TRBV19 | - | TRBJ2-6
CASRNTGEGTEAFF | TGTGCCAGCAGGAATACAGGGGAGGGTACTGAAGCTTTCTTT | - | TRBV6-5 | TRBD1 | TRBJ1-1
CASSFAAGGEKLFF | TGTGCCAGCAGCTTTGCCGCCGGGGGTGAAAAACTGTTTTTT | - | TRBV7-9 | - | TRBJ1-4
CASSPTADSPYEQYF | TGTGCCAGCTCACCGACGGCCGACAGTCCCTACGAGCAGTACTTC | - | TRBV18 | - | TRBJ2-7
CASSLNGGYQETQYF | TGCGCCAGCAGCTTGAATGGGGGCTATCAAGAGACCCAGTACTTC | - | TRBV5-1 | - | TRBJ2-5
CASRTLATGLGGQYF | TGTGCCAGCAGGACCCTAGCGACTGGTTTAGGGGGCCAGTACTTC | - | TRBV11-2 | - | TRBJ2-5
CASSYSAGTGTEAFF | TGTGCCAGCAGTTACTCGGCAGGGACGGGCACTGAAGCTTTCTTT | - | TRBV6-6 | - | TRBJ1-1
CASSVGLEGQPQHF | TGTGCCAGCAGCGTAGGGTTGGAGGGTCAGCCCCAGCATTTT | - | TRBV9 | - | TRBJ1-5
CASSLLQGISGNTIYF | TGTGCCAGCAGTTTATTGCAGGGAATCTCTGGAAACACCATATATTTT | - | TRBV28 | - | TRBJ1-3